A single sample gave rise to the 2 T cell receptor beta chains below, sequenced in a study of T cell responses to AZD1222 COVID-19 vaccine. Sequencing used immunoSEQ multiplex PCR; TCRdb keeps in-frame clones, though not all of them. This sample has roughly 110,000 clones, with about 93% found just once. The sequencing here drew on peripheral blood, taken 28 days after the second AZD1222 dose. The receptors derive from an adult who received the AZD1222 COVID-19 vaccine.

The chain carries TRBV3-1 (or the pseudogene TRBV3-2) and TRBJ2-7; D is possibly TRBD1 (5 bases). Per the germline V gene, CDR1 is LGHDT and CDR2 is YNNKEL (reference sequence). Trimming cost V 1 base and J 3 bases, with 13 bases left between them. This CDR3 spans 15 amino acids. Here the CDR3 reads CASSQANQGFYEQYF. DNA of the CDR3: TGTGCCAGCAGCCAAGCTAATCAGGGCTTCTACGAGCAGTACTTC.

The DNA for the CDR3 is TGTGCCAGTATGGCAGAGGGGAACAATCAGCCCCAGCATTTT. Protein: CASMAEGNNQPQHF. The J gene is TRBJ1-5, the V gene TRBV19; possible D gene TRBD1, 5 bases. Per germline, CDR1 LNHDA and CDR2 SQIVND (reference sequence). Trimming shortened V by 7 bases and J by 3 bases, and 13 bases separated the two germline ends. The CDR3 is made up of 14 amino acids.